A selection of T cell receptor beta chains follows, all from one sample in a study of beta chain features in type 1 diabetes. Sequencing used immunoSEQ multiplex PCR; TCRdb keeps in-frame clones, though not all of them. The sample records 500,000 to 850,000 clones, about 14% being singletons. Input material: naive CD4+ T cells from blood. Receptors originate from a man between 18 and 29 years old with type 1 diabetes. Each CDR3 is given with its conserved first and last residue. A D gene is named only where the DNA matches it firmly. Some rows mark clone size as missing; the rest say once, few, many or name a class of expanded clone.

V gene: TRBV29-1; J gene: TRBJ1-2; clone size: .; D gene: TRBD1; CDR3 protein: CSGTLGTAYGYTF; CDR3 DNA: TGCAGCGGGACCCTCGGGACAGCCTATGGCTACACCTTC
V gene: TRBV4-3; J gene: TRBJ2-7; clone size: .; D gene: .; CDR3 protein: CASSQGQGGEQYF; CDR3 DNA: TGCGCCAGCAGCCAAGGTCAGGGTGGGGAGCAGTACTTC
V gene: TRBV18; J gene: TRBJ2-5; clone size: few; D gene: TRBD2; CDR3 protein: CASSGGLAEQETQYF; CDR3 DNA: TGTGCCAGCTCCGGCGGACTAGCGGAGCAAGAGACCCAGTACTTC
V gene: TRBV14; J gene: TRBJ2-7; clone size: .; D gene: .; CDR3 protein: CASSQDWYYEQYF; CDR3 DNA: TGTGCCAGCAGCCAAGACTGGTACTACGAGCAGTACTTC
V gene: TRBV25-1; J gene: TRBJ1-4; clone size: few; D gene: TRBD1; CDR3 protein: CASSAGDRAFGEKLFF; CDR3 DNA: TGTGCCAGCAGTGCCGGGGACAGGGCGTTTGGTGAAAAACTGTTTTTT
V gene: TRBV7-2; J gene: TRBJ1-1; clone size: few; D gene: TRBD1; CDR3 protein: CASSWTGQLAFF; CDR3 DNA: TGTGCCAGCAGCTGGACAGGGCAGTTGGCTTTCTTT
V gene: TRBV20-1; J gene: TRBJ1-2; clone size: few; D gene: .; CDR3 protein: CSASYSSGYTF; CDR3 DNA: TGCAGTGCTAGCTACTCTAGCGGCTACACCTTC
V gene: TRBV30; J gene: TRBJ1-3; clone size: few; D gene: .; CDR3 protein: CAWSRGAHSGNTIYF; CDR3 DNA: TGTGCCTGGAGTCGTGGCGCGCACTCTGGAAACACCATATATTTT
V gene: TRBV10-3; J gene: TRBJ2-5; clone size: .; D gene: .; CDR3 protein: CAISGDQETQYF; CDR3 DNA: TGTGCCATCAGTGGGGACCAAGAGACCCAGTACTTC
V gene: TRBV7-9; J gene: TRBJ2-7; clone size: few; D gene: TRBD2; CDR3 protein: CASSLRGGSYEQYF; CDR3 DNA: TGTGCCAGCAGCTTGCGGGGAGGGTCCTACGAGCAGTACTTC
V gene: TRBV18; J gene: TRBJ1-2; clone size: .; D gene: TRBD1; CDR3 protein: CASSPRDSRYYGYTF; CDR3 DNA: TGTGCCAGCTCACCGAGGGACAGCCGATACTATGGCTACACCTTC
V gene: TRBV7-2; J gene: TRBJ2-7; clone size: .; D gene: .; CDR3 protein: CASSLAGAIEQYF; CDR3 DNA: TGTGCCAGCAGCCTGGCGGGGGCGATCGAGCAGTACTTC
V gene: TRBV15; J gene: TRBJ2-5; clone size: .; D gene: .; CDR3 protein: CATSRGDKAQQHYF; CDR3 DNA: TGTGCCACCAGCAGAGGGGACAAGGCTCAACAGCATTACTTC
V gene: TRBV7-2; J gene: TRBJ2-3; clone size: few; D gene: .; CDR3 protein: CASSLGGGVRSNTQYF; CDR3 DNA: TGTGCCAGCAGCTTAGGGGGTGGGGTTCGGAGTAATACGCAGTATTTT
V gene: TRBV4-1; J gene: TRBJ2-3; clone size: few; D gene: .; CDR3 protein: CASSQSSSRGTDTQYF; CDR3 DNA: TGCGCCAGCAGCCAGTCCTCCTCTAGGGGCACAGATACGCAGTATTTT
V gene: TRBV27; J gene: TRBJ1-1; clone size: .; D gene: .; CDR3 protein: CASSLKLAAFSNTEAFF; CDR3 DNA: TGTGCCAGCAGTTTAAAGTTGGCAGCCTTCTCGAACACTGAAGCTTTCTTT
V gene: TRBV29-1; J gene: TRBJ2-7; clone size: few; D gene: .; CDR3 protein: CSVEDNPTYEQYF; CDR3 DNA: TGCAGCGTTGAAGATAACCCTACGTACGAGCAGTACTTC
V gene: TRBV27; J gene: TRBJ1-1; clone size: .; D gene: .; CDR3 protein: CASSVAQGNTEAFF; CDR3 DNA: TGTGCCAGCAGTGTTGCCCAGGGGAACACTGAAGCTTTCTTT
V gene: TRBV5-1; J gene: TRBJ1-4; clone size: few; D gene: .; CDR3 protein: CASSLAGVDEKLFF; CDR3 DNA: TGCGCCAGCAGCTTGGCGGGGGTGGATGAAAAACTGTTTTTT
V gene: TRBV5-1; J gene: TRBJ2-3; clone size: few; D gene: .; CDR3 protein: CASSLDFSDTQYF; CDR3 DNA: TGCGCCAGCAGCTTGGACTTCTCAGATACGCAGTATTTT
V gene: TRBV21-1; J gene: TRBJ2-7; clone size: few; D gene: .; CDR3 protein: CASSKTGQRSYEQYF; CDR3 DNA: TGTGCCAGCAGCAAAACGGGACAGCGTTCCTACGAGCAGTACTTC
V gene: TRBV6-5; J gene: TRBJ2-1; clone size: few; D gene: TRBD2; CDR3 protein: CASSTRGGYNEQFF; CDR3 DNA: TGTGCCAGCAGTACCCGGGGGGGCTACAATGAGCAGTTCTTC
V gene: TRBV30; J gene: TRBJ1-1; clone size: few; D gene: .; CDR3 protein: CAWEGNMNTEAFF; CDR3 DNA: TGTGCCTGGGAGGGGAACATGAACACTGAAGCTTTCTTT
V gene: TRBV30; J gene: TRBJ2-7; clone size: .; D gene: .; CDR3 protein: CAWIPRDGTYEQYF; CDR3 DNA: TGTGCCTGGATCCCCCGGGACGGAACCTACGAGCAGTACTTC
V gene: TRBV5-1; J gene: TRBJ2-5; clone size: few; D gene: .; CDR3 protein: CASSFRSTALETQYF; CDR3 DNA: TGCGCCAGCAGCTTTAGGTCGACAGCTTTGGAGACCCAGTACTTC
V gene: TRBV5-6; J gene: TRBJ2-2; clone size: .; D gene: .; CDR3 protein: CASSTDTANTGELFF; CDR3 DNA: TGTGCCAGCAGCACGGACACAGCGAACACCGGGGAGCTGTTTTTT
V gene: TRBV6-1; J gene: TRBJ2-7; clone size: few; D gene: .; CDR3 protein: CASSERGRPDF; CDR3 DNA: TGTGCCAGCAGTGAACGGGGCAGGCCGGACTTC
V gene: TRBV4-1; J gene: TRBJ2-1; clone size: few; D gene: .; CDR3 protein: CASSHVGTYNEQFF; CDR3 DNA: TGCGCCAGCAGCCATGTTGGGACCTACAATGAGCAGTTCTTC
V gene: TRBV5-1; J gene: TRBJ2-7; clone size: .; D gene: .; CDR3 protein: CASSLSASSLHYEQYF; CDR3 DNA: TGCGCCAGCAGCTTGAGTGCGAGTTCCCTACACTACGAGCAGTACTTC
V gene: TRBV7-2; J gene: TRBJ2-3; clone size: .; D gene: .; CDR3 protein: CASSLLGARTDTQYF; CDR3 DNA: TGTGCCAGCAGCCTGTTGGGGGCTAGGACAGATACGCAGTATTTT
V gene: TRBV2; J gene: TRBJ2-3; clone size: .; D gene: .; CDR3 protein: CASSVRGQGTDTQYF; CDR3 DNA: TGTGCCAGCAGTGTCCGGGGGCAGGGCACAGATACGCAGTATTTT
V gene: TRBV14; J gene: TRBJ2-1; clone size: .; D gene: TRBD2; CDR3 protein: CASSHLGLVSSYNEQFF; CDR3 DNA: TGTGCCAGCAGCCATTTGGGACTAGTGAGTTCCTACAATGAGCAGTTCTTC
V gene: TRBV25-1; J gene: TRBJ2-2; clone size: .; D gene: .; CDR3 protein: CASSDMSNTGELFF; CDR3 DNA: TGTGCCAGCAGTGATATGTCGAACACCGGGGAGCTGTTTTTT
V gene: TRBV21-1; J gene: TRBJ2-7; clone size: few; D gene: .; CDR3 protein: CASSKETFMTGATDEQYF; CDR3 DNA: TGTGCCAGCAGCAAAGAGACCTTTATGACAGGAGCTACGGACGAGCAGTACTTC
V gene: TRBV30; J gene: TRBJ1-5; clone size: .; D gene: .; CDR3 protein: CAWRASGNQPQHF; CDR3 DNA: TGTGCCTGGAGGGCAAGTGGGAATCAGCCCCAGCATTTT
V gene: TRBV15; J gene: TRBJ1-4; clone size: .; D gene: .; CDR3 protein: CATSRRPATNEKLFF; CDR3 DNA: TGTGCCACCAGCAGAAGACCGGCAACTAATGAAAAACTGTTTTTT
V gene: TRBV6-5; J gene: TRBJ2-7; clone size: .; D gene: .; CDR3 protein: CASSLLAFRGLYEQYF; CDR3 DNA: TGTGCCAGCAGTTTACTAGCCTTCAGGGGGTTATACGAGCAGTACTTC
V gene: TRBV11-3; J gene: TRBJ2-1; clone size: .; D gene: .; CDR3 protein: CASMGGGNEQFF; CDR3 DNA: TGTGCCAGCATGGGCGGAGGCAATGAGCAGTTCTTC
V gene: TRBV4-1; J gene: TRBJ2-5; clone size: few; D gene: .; CDR3 protein: CASSQGGQSGAQYF; CDR3 DNA: TGCGCCAGCAGCCAGGGCGGTCAATCTGGGGCCCAGTACTTC
V gene: TRBV30; J gene: TRBJ1-1; clone size: .; D gene: .; CDR3 protein: CAWSEQGHTEAFF; CDR3 DNA: TGTGCCTGGAGCGAGCAAGGGCACACTGAAGCTTTCTTT
V gene: TRBV6-5; J gene: TRBJ2-2; clone size: few; D gene: .; CDR3 protein: CAISGQRDGGELFF; CDR3 DNA: TGTGCCATCAGTGGACAGCGGGATGGCGGGGAGCTGTTTTTT
V gene: TRBV30; J gene: TRBJ1-1; clone size: .; D gene: .; CDR3 protein: CAWSLLTGETEAFF; CDR3 DNA: TGTGCCTGGAGCCTTCTGACAGGAGAAACTGAAGCTTTCTTT
V gene: TRBV4-3; J gene: TRBJ1-6; clone size: .; D gene: .; CDR3 protein: CASSQPGGDSPLHF; CDR3 DNA: TGCGCCAGCAGCCAGCCTGGGGGTGATTCACCCCTCCACTTT
V gene: TRBV16; J gene: TRBJ1-2; clone size: .; D gene: .; CDR3 protein: CASSPIRGGYTF; CDR3 DNA: TGTGCCAGCAGCCCCATCCGCGGTGGCTACACCTTC
V gene: TRBV7-9; J gene: TRBJ2-3; clone size: .; D gene: .; CDR3 protein: CASSFRGFSTDTQYF; CDR3 DNA: TGTGCCAGCAGCTTTCGCGGCTTTAGCACAGATACGCAGTATTTT
V gene: TRBV6-4; J gene: TRBJ2-1; clone size: .; D gene: TRBD2; CDR3 protein: CASSEESGRIFEQFF; CDR3 DNA: TGTGCCAGCAGTGAGGAAAGCGGGAGAATATTTGAGCAGTTCTTC
V gene: TRBV30; J gene: TRBJ1-1; clone size: .; D gene: .; CDR3 protein: CAWTQVTPFF; CDR3 DNA: TGTGCCTGGACTCAGGTGACGCCTTTCTTT
V gene: TRBV13; J gene: TRBJ1-1; clone size: few; D gene: .; CDR3 protein: CASSPRRLGTGTEAFF; CDR3 DNA: TGTGCCAGCAGCCCCCGGCGGTTAGGTACTGGCACTGAAGCTTTCTTT
V gene: TRBV5-4; J gene: TRBJ2-5; clone size: .; D gene: .; CDR3 protein: CASSSDSRETQYF; CDR3 DNA: TGTGCCAGCAGCTCCGATTCTCGGGAGACCCAGTACTTC
V gene: TRBV2; J gene: TRBJ2-1; clone size: .; D gene: TRBD2; CDR3 protein: CATPDNSGGLVAYNEQFF; CDR3 DNA: TGTGCCACTCCAGACAACTCGGGAGGGCTCGTGGCCTACAATGAGCAGTTCTTC
V gene: TRBV5-1; J gene: TRBJ2-1; clone size: .; D gene: .; CDR3 protein: CASSKPDSSGEQFF; CDR3 DNA: TGCGCCAGCAGCAAACCCGACAGCAGTGGCGAGCAGTTCTTC
V gene: TRBV9; J gene: TRBJ2-7; clone size: .; D gene: TRBD2; CDR3 protein: CASSRAASGRSGGEQYF; CDR3 DNA: TGTGCCAGCAGCAGAGCGGCTAGCGGGAGGTCAGGGGGCGAGCAGTACTTC